Listed here are 4 T cell receptor beta chains from one sample, sequenced in a study of T cell responses to AZD1222 COVID-19 vaccine. Clones were read by immunoSEQ multiplex PCR, and TCRdb kept only the in-frame ones, dropping some. The sample includes 100,000 to 150,000 clones, around 92% seen only once; the top ten take 1.5% to 2%. Material: peripheral blood, obtained 28 days after the second AZD1222 dose. The receptors were sampled from an adult who received the AZD1222 COVID-19 vaccine.

The V and J genes are TRBV7-9 and TRBJ2-1, with D uncertain. Trimming pared 5 bases from V and 0 bases from J, leaving 11 bases between. The CDR3 has 15 residues. Germline V gives CDR1 SEHNR, CDR2 FQNEAQ (reference sequence). The CDR3 nucleotides are TGTGCCAGCAGCCCGAGACGCAGCTCCTACAATGAGCAGTTCTTC. This sequence encodes CASSPRRSSYNEQFF.

The count of this clone is one. Other DNA sequences in the sample encode the same CDR3. CDR3 nucleotide sequence: TGTGCCAGCAGCCAAGACCTGAATCAGCCCCAGCATTTT. Protein sequence: CASSQDLNQPQHF. V gene TRBV3-1 (or the pseudogene TRBV3-2) combines with J gene TRBJ1-5, with D uncertain. V lost 0 bases to trimming and J lost 4 bases, with 4 bases between them. The CDR3 spans 13 residues. The germline gives CDR1 LGHDT, CDR2 YNNKEL (reference sequence).

This sequence joins TRBV5-1 and TRBJ1-2; no reliable D call. There are 12 residues in the CDR3. Germline V gene data show CDR1 as SGHRS and CDR2 as YFSETQ. The V gene lost 2 bases and the J gene lost 7 bases, with 9 bases spanning the gap. The CDR3 is CASSFGQVGYTF. CDR3 coding DNA: TGCGCCAGCAGCTTCGGGCAGGTTGGCTACACCTTC.

This clone was counted once. This chain uses TRBV6-5 with TRBJ2-5, with D tentatively TRBD2 (7 bases). Trimming shortened V by 7 bases and J by 2 bases, and 17 bases separated the two germline ends. This CDR3 contains 15 residues. CDR1 is MNHEY, CDR2 SVGAGI, per germline. The CDR3 sequence: CASTGGGSPQETQYF. The CDR3 nucleotides are TGTGCCAGCACCGGGGGCGGGAGCCCTCAAGAGACCCAGTACTTC.